This is a list of T cell receptor beta chains from one sample in a study of OX40 agonist ivuxolimab in advanced cancers. Method: immunoSEQ multiplex PCR; TCRdb's copy keeps in-frame clones and lacks some. The sample includes more than 70,000 clones, more than 70% seen only once; the top ten take 8% to 10%. The material was CD4+ or CD8+ T cells sorted from blood, obtained in a trial of the OX40 agonist ivuxolimab. All receptors come from an adult with an advanced solid tumor such as melanoma, head and neck, liver or kidney cancer. Each CDR3 is given with its conserved first and last residue. A D gene is named only where the DNA matches it firmly. Size values are once, few and many counts, or a class for expanded clones, and some rows have none.

clone_size	v_call	d_call	j_call	cdr3_aa	cdr3_nt
.	TRBV4-2	.	TRBJ2-1	CASSPSEGAWNEQFF	TGTGCCAGCAGCCCCTCGGAGGGAGCATGGAATGAGCAGTTCTTC
.	TRBV28	.	TRBJ1-1	CASNAGSEAFF	TGTGCCAGCAACGCGGGCTCTGAAGCTTTCTTT
.	TRBV5-6	.	TRBJ1-2	CASSVRVRYTF	TGTGCCAGCAGCGTCAGGGTTCGCTACACCTTC
.	TRBV15	TRBD2	TRBJ2-3	CATSRLAAISDTQYF	TGTGCCACCAGCAGACTAGCGGCGATTTCAGATACGCAGTATTTT
.	TRBV5-6	.	TRBJ2-5	CASSPPGGETQYF	TGTGCCAGCAGCCCCCCCGGGGGTGAGACCCAGTACTTC
.	TRBV7-2	.	TRBJ1-2	CASSSLQFVSYGYTF	TGTGCCAGCAGCTCCCTACAATTTGTCAGCTATGGCTACACCTTC
.	TRBV2	.	TRBJ1-6	CASSEFGGNSPLHF	TGTGCCAGCAGTGAATTTGGGGGCAATTCACCCCTCCACTTT
once	TRBV7-2	.	TRBJ1-1	CASSLVDGGLEAFF	TGTGCCAGCAGCTTGGTCGACGGGGGGCTCGAAGCTTTCTTT
.	TRBV5-4	TRBD1	TRBJ2-1	CASSFPGTANNEQFF	TGTGCCAGCAGCTTTCCCGGGACAGCAAACAATGAGCAGTTCTTC
.	TRBV11-1	TRBD1	TRBJ1-1	CASSPIQGMVPEAFF	TGTGCCAGCAGCCCCATACAGGGGATGGTACCTGAAGCTTTCTTT
once	TRBV6-1	TRBD1	TRBJ2-7	CASRDRGPYEQYF	TGTGCCAGCAGAGACAGGGGGCCCTACGAGCAGTACTTC
.	TRBV5-1	.	TRBJ2-7	CASSLGSLDGLYEQYF	TGCGCCAGCAGCTTGGGTTCCCTGGACGGCCTCTACGAGCAGTACTTC
.	TRBV5-4	TRBD2	TRBJ2-3	CASSRTSGGPDTQYF	TGTGCCAGCAGCAGGACTAGCGGCGGGCCAGATACGCAGTATTTT
once	TRBV5-1	.	TRBJ2-1	CASSLGVEGDEQFF	TGCGCCAGCAGCCTCGGGGTAGAAGGCGATGAGCAGTTCTTC
few	TRBV10-3	.	TRBJ1-5	CAISEGDQPQHF	TGTGCCATCAGTGAGGGGGATCAGCCCCAGCATTTT
.	TRBV5-1	TRBD1	TRBJ1-1	CASRQGDMTEAFF	TGCGCCAGTCGACAGGGGGATATGACTGAAGCTTTCTTT
.	TRBV5-1	.	TRBJ2-6	CASSSGVRPGANVLTF	TGCGCCAGCAGCTCCGGGGTGAGGCCTGGGGCCAACGTCCTGACTTTC
.	TRBV5-8	.	TRBJ1-6	CASRESSYNSPLHF	TGTGCCAGCCGTGAGAGCTCCTATAATTCACCCCTCCACTTT
once	TRBV6-5	.	TRBJ1-4	CASTQGPGTNEKLFF	TGTGCCAGCACCCAGGGGCCAGGCACTAATGAAAAACTGTTTTTT
.	TRBV2	.	TRBJ1-3	CASSTGSRTGNTIYF	TGTGCCAGCAGTACAGGCTCAAGGACGGGAAACACCATATATTTT
.	TRBV6-5	.	TRBJ2-5	CASKVWGTETQYF	TGTGCCAGCAAAGTTTGGGGAACGGAGACCCAGTACTTC
.	TRBV2	.	TRBJ2-7	CASRLQGVSPREQYF	TGTGCCAGCAGGTTACAGGGAGTGTCGCCGCGCGAGCAGTACTTC
.	TRBV15	TRBD1	TRBJ1-2	CATSLGTGVLGYTF	TGTGCCACCAGCTTGGGGACAGGGGTGTTAGGCTACACCTTC
.	TRBV2	TRBD1	TRBJ1-5	CASSGTGKVQPQHF	TGTGCCAGCAGTGGGACAGGGAAGGTACAGCCCCAGCATTTT
once	TRBV19	.	TRBJ1-3	CASSITGPSGNTIYF	TGTGCCAGTAGTATAACGGGACCCTCTGGAAACACCATATATTTT
.	TRBV7-8	.	TRBJ2-7	CASGRGFSSYEQYF	TGTGCCAGCGGTAGGGGTTTTAGCTCCTACGAGCAGTACTTC
.	TRBV28	.	TRBJ1-1	CASRLPEGEAFF	TGTGCCAGCCGCCTGCCGGAGGGAGAAGCTTTCTTT
.	TRBV28	TRBD1	TRBJ1-2	CASTDTPGQGRNYGYTF	TGTGCCAGCACCGACACTCCGGGACAGGGGAGGAACTATGGCTACACCTTC
.	TRBV10-3	.	TRBJ2-2	CAISTGPGELFF	TGTGCCATCAGTACAGGCCCCGGGGAGCTGTTTTTT
.	TRBV10-3	.	TRBJ2-7	CATAGTSRRGVVGQYF	TGTGCCACCGCAGGGACGTCCAGACGGGGTGTGGTGGGGCAGTACTTC
few	TRBV4-1	TRBD1	TRBJ1-5	CASSPEGQGDQPQHF	TGCGCCAGCAGCCCGGAGGGACAGGGAGATCAGCCCCAGCATTTT
.	TRBV7-2	TRBD1	TRBJ2-7	CASRPDRDSTYEQYF	TGTGCCAGCAGACCTGATCGGGACAGCACCTACGAGCAGTACTTC
.	TRBV6-1	TRBD1	TRBJ2-1	CASSEGTGGSYNEQFF	TGTGCCAGCAGTGAAGGGACAGGGGGCTCCTACAATGAGCAGTTCTTC
.	TRBV7-2	.	TRBJ1-1	CASSFPNTEAFF	TGTGCCAGCAGCTTCCCTAACACTGAAGCTTTCTTT
.	TRBV15	.	TRBJ1-4	CATSRDTLSRGVATNEKLFF	TGTGCCACCAGCAGAGATACCTTATCCAGGGGCGTCGCAACTAATGAAAAACTGTTTTTT
.	TRBV28	TRBD1	TRBJ2-7	CASSLQGVTYEQYF	TGTGCCAGCAGTTTACAGGGGGTCACGTACGAGCAGTACTTC
.	TRBV7-9	.	TRBJ1-3	CASSPPGVRNTIYF	TGTGCCAGCAGCCCGCCAGGGGTTCGAAACACCATATATTTT
.	TRBV2	.	TRBJ1-2	CASSDPRGAVYGYTF	TGTGCCAGCAGTGATCCCCGCGGTGCCGTCTATGGCTACACCTTC
.	TRBV6-4	.	TRBJ1-3	CASSRDGLSGNTIYF	TGTGCCAGCAGTCGGGACGGACTCTCTGGAAACACCATATATTTT
.	TRBV28	.	TRBJ2-7	CASSLGTTTYEQYF	TGTGCCAGCAGTTTAGGGACCACCACCTACGAGCAGTACTTC
.	TRBV5-1	TRBD2	TRBJ2-3	CASSPWGRDTDTQYF	TGCGCCAGCAGCCCTTGGGGGAGGGACACAGATACGCAGTATTTT
.	TRBV20-1	.	TRBJ2-5	CSQKQQETQYF	TGCAGCCAGAAACAGCAAGAGACCCAGTACTTC
.	TRBV5-4	.	TRBJ1-2	CASRLLGGWGGYTF	TGTGCCAGCCGCCTTTTAGGGGGGTGGGGAGGCTACACCTTC
.	TRBV7-2	.	TRBJ2-3	CASSRARGRPDTQYF	TGTGCCAGCAGCCGAGCGAGGGGTCGGCCAGATACGCAGTATTTT
.	TRBV9	TRBD1	TRBJ2-2	CASSPPGGLGTGELFF	TGTGCCAGCTCCCCTCCAGGGGGCCTCGGCACCGGGGAGCTGTTTTTT
.	TRBV5-1	TRBD1	TRBJ1-1	CASRQDRGRVAEAFF	TGCGCCAGCAGACAGGACAGGGGGCGCGTGGCTGAAGCTTTCTTT
.	TRBV18	.	TRBJ1-2	CASSRGDVFYGYTF	TGTGCCAGCTCCCGGGGGGACGTCTTCTATGGCTACACCTTC
.	TRBV5-1	TRBD2	TRBJ2-1	CASSPGTSGDSSYNEQFF	TGCGCCAGCAGCCCTGGGACTAGCGGGGATAGCTCCTACAATGAGCAGTTCTTC
.	TRBV28	TRBD2	TRBJ2-1	CASSLPRGDEQFF	TGTGCCAGCAGTTTACCACGGGGGGATGAGCAGTTCTTC
.	TRBV7-9	.	TRBJ2-1	CASSVVQGFDEQFF	TGTGCCAGCAGCGTAGTACAGGGTTTCGATGAGCAGTTCTTC
once	TRBV6-5	TRBD2	TRBJ2-7	CASSRRLAGGYEQYF	TGTGCCAGCAGTCGAAGACTAGCGGGGGGCTACGAGCAGTACTTC
.	TRBV19	TRBD1	TRBJ2-1	CASSTGTGPYNEQFF	TGTGCCAGTAGTACCGGGACAGGACCCTACAATGAGCAGTTCTTC
.	TRBV7-9	.	TRBJ1-2	CASSRGVNYGYTF	TGTGCCAGCAGCCGAGGGGTGAACTATGGCTACACCTTC
.	TRBV14	TRBD1	TRBJ2-7	CASSQRATGVEQYF	TGTGCCAGCAGCCAACGGGCTACAGGGGTCGAGCAGTACTTC
.	TRBV5-4	.	TRBJ2-5	CASSLAGVGETQYF	TGTGCCAGCAGCTTGGCGGGAGTCGGGGAGACCCAGTACTTC